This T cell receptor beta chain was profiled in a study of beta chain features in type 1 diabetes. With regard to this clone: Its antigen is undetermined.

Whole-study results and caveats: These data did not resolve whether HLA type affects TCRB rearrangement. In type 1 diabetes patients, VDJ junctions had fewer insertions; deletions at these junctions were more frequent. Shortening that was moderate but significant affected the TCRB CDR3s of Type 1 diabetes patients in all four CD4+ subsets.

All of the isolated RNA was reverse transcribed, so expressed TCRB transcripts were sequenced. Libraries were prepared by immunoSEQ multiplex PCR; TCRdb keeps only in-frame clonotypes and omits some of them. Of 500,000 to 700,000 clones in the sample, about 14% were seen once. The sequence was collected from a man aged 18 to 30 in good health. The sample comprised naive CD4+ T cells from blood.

CDR3 amino acids: CTGRSLPTSGPYTGNEQFF. The CDR3 nucleotides are TGCACGGGCCGATCCCTCCCTACTAGCGGGCCCTACACCGGGAATGAGCAGTTCTTC. The chain has TRBV29-1 and TRBJ2-1, with TRBD2 matching 9 bases. CDR1 SQVTM and CDR2 ANQGSEA come from the germline V gene. This CDR3 region has 19 residues.